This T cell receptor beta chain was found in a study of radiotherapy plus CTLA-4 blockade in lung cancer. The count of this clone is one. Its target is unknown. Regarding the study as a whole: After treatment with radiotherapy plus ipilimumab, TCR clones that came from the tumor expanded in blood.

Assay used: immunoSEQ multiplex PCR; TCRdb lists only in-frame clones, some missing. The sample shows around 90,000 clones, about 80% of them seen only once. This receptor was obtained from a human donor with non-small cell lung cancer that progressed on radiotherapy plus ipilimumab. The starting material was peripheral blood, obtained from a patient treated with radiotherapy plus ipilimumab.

The DNA of the CDR3 is TGTGCCAGCAGTTCGGACAGCTTTAACACTGAAGCTTTCTTT. Translation: CASSSDSFNTEAFF. This chain links TRBV11-2 with TRBJ1-1; possibly TRBD1 for D (6 bases). Germline V gene data show CDR1 as SGHAT and CDR2 as FQNNGV. V dropped 6 bases and J dropped 2 bases, with 13 bases sitting between them. The CDR3 consists of 14 residues.